The T cell receptor (beta chain) under discussion was sequenced for a study of OX40 agonist ivuxolimab in advanced cancers. TCRdb keeps only in-frame clones here, not all; method: immunoSEQ multiplex PCR. Here the sample spans tens of thousands of clones, around nine tenths being singletons. V shed 3 bases and J shed 8 bases, with 17 bases lying between them. Germline V gene sequence: CDR1 PRHDT, CDR2 FYEKMQ (reference sequence). This CDR3 contains 15 residues. The chain joins TRBV13 to TRBJ2-1; D is unresolved. The sample consisted of CD4+ or CD8+ T cells sorted from blood, taken in a trial of the OX40 agonist ivuxolimab. The sequence was collected from an adult with an advanced solid tumor such as melanoma, head and neck, liver or kidney cancer. DNA for the CDR3: TGTGCCAGCAGCTTCGGATCAGGCCGAGTTGATGAGCAGTTCTTC. Protein product: CASSFGSGRVDEQFF. Variable domain in full (rest from reference TRBV13 and TRBJ2-1): AAGVIQSPRHLIKEKRETATLKCYPIPRHDTVYWYQQGPGQDPQFLISFYEKMQSDKGSIPDRFSAQQFSDYHSELNMSSLELGDSALYFCASSFGSGRVDEQFFGPGTRLTVL.